This TCR beta chain is drawn from a study of T cell responses to AZD1222 COVID-19 vaccine. The protocol was immunoSEQ multiplex PCR, while the TCRdb copy is restricted to in-frame clones and leaves out a portion. There are some 190,000 clones in the sample; around 94% occur only once, and roughly 1.8% lies in the top ten. Remarks on this clone: Its target is not known.

Broader study findings: Distributed over spike, vaccine-associated CD4 TCRs predominated at 160-218 and 743-854. The breadth and depth of Spike-specific TCRs increased once two AZD1222 doses had been given. Only 5 or 6 people who got AZD1222 tested seropositive at baseline.

CDR1 and CDR2 from the germline V gene are WNHNN and SYGVQD (reference sequence). This CDR3 is built from 13 residues. V lost 9 bases to trimming and J lost 2 bases; unmatched junction nucleotides: 4. The clonotype originates from an adult who received the MenACWY meningococcal vaccine as a control. The material sequenced was peripheral blood, taken 28 days after the second dose of the MenACWY control vaccine. V usage is TRBV10-1 and J usage is TRBJ2-1; 7 nucleotides match TRBD2. The CDR3 loop is CARLANTYNEQFF. CDR3 DNA: TGCGCCAGACTAGCGAATACCTACAATGAGCAGTTCTTC.